This passage covers 27 T cell receptor beta chains from one sample sequenced in a study of cytomegalovirus exposure and HLA in healthy donors. The primer mix had 60 Vbeta and 13 Jbeta primers. Data came from immunoSEQ multiplex PCR; TCRdb stores just in-frame clones and leaves some out. Here the sample spans about 200,000 clones, around 77% being singletons. The specimen was PBMCs. These TCRs come from a woman aged 25 to 45 in good health and CMV-seronegative.

The V and J genes are TRBV11-3 and TRBJ1-2, with 9 bases matching TRBD1. Germline CDR1 is SGHNT and CDR2 is YENEEA. The CDR3 runs to 14 residues. Germline trimming cut 6 bases from V and 7 bases from J; bases unmatched to any gene: 9. CDR3 amino acids: CASSHTNRGLGYTF. In DNA, the CDR3 is TGTGCCAGCAGTCACACCAACAGGGGGCTTGGCTACACCTTC.

The chain couples TRBV25-1 to TRBJ2-3; TRBD2 matches at 9 bases. This CDR3 contains 15 residues. V lost 5 bases to trimming and J lost 5 bases; unmatched junction nucleotides: 8. The germline V gene has CDR1 MGHDK and CDR2 SYGVNS. CDR3: CASSPAGGLRDTQYF. The CDR3 DNA reads as TGTGCCAGCAGTCCAGCGGGAGGCCTCCGAGATACGCAGTATTTT.

The V gene is TRBV27, the J gene TRBJ2-7; 9 bases agree with TRBD1. This CDR3 has 14 residues. The germline gives CDR1 MNHEY, CDR2 SMNVEV (reference sequence). The V and J ends lost 5 bases and 4 bases, in that order; junction bases with no gene match: 6. The CDR3 is CASSTRDRAYEQYF. In DNA, the CDR3 is TGTGCCAGCAGTACTAGGGACAGGGCGTACGAGCAGTACTTC.

The chain carries TRBV7-9 and TRBJ1-4; 9 positions match TRBD1. CDR3 size: 18 residues. CDR1 and CDR2 (germline): SEHNR, FQNEAQ (reference sequence). After removal of 1 base from V and 3 bases from J, the junction contained 9 bases not matched to a gene. CDR3 loop: CASSLGLGQGTANEKLFF. CDR3 DNA sequence: TGTGCCAGCAGCTTAGGTCTTGGACAGGGGACTGCTAATGAAAAACTGTTTTTT. The whole variable domain, remainder taken from reference TRBV7-9 and TRBJ1-4, is DTGVSQNPRHKITKRGQNVTFRCDPISEHNRLYWYRQTLGQGPEFLTYFQNEAQLEKSRLLSDRFSAERPKGSFSTLEIQRTEQGDSAMYLCASSLGLGQGTANEKLFFGSGTQLSVL.

This clone has a handful of counts. The chain recombines TRBV27 with TRBJ2-5, with 10 positions matching TRBD1. This CDR3 contains 14 residues. Germline V gives CDR1 MNHEY, CDR2 SMNVEV (reference sequence). V dropped 6 bases and J dropped 5; count of bases not matched to a gene: 6. The CDR3 is CASRKGQGIETQYF. The CDR3 region has the DNA TGTGCCAGCAGGAAGGGACAGGGGATCGAGACCCAGTACTTC.

The CDR3 protein is CASSFGKGQGLNDYGYTF. CDR3 sequence (DNA): TGTGCCAGCAGCTTCGGGAAAGGACAGGGCCTAAACGACTATGGCTACACCTTC. The chain carries TRBV11-2 and TRBJ1-2; 8 bases align to TRBD1. Looked up from germline, CDR1 is SGHAT and CDR2 is FQNNGV. This CDR3 is 18 amino acids long. Germline trimming cut 3 bases from V and 3 bases from J; bases unmatched to any gene: 15.

This clone has just a few counts. The chain carries TRBV19 and TRBJ2-6; 10 bases agree with TRBD2. The V and J ends lost 2 bases and 0 bases, in that order; junction bases with no gene match: 4. This CDR3 is built from 18 residues. From germline, CDR1 is LNHDA and CDR2 SQIVND (reference sequence). The CDR3 nucleotides are TGTGCCAGTAGTATACTAGCGGGGGCCTTCTCTGGGGCCAACGTCCTGACTTTC. Translation: CASSILAGAFSGANVLTF.

This clone was counted a single time. V gene TRBV28 combines with J gene TRBJ1-2; tentative D call: TRBD1 (6 bases). Between the trimmed V and J ends, which lost 7 bases and 2 bases, there was a span of 14 bases. There are 14 residues in the CDR3. Germline lookup yields CDR1 MDHEN and CDR2 SYDVKM. The CDR3 here is CASTPGQRNYGYTF. The CDR3 DNA reads TGTGCCAGCACTCCAGGACAGAGGAACTATGGCTACACCTTC.

The chain uses TRBV7-9 and TRBJ2-7, with 8 positions matching TRBD2. The germline V gene has CDR1 SEHNR and CDR2 FQNEAQ (reference sequence). The CDR3 spans 16 residues. Trimming took 5 bases from V and 0 from J; bases not matched to a gene: 9. The CDR3 nucleotides are TGTGCCAGCAGCCCCTCCGGGGGGGGAGGCTCCTACGAGCAGTACTTC. It codes for CASSPSGGGGSYEQYF. The full variable domain, with the rest looked up from reference TRBV7-9 and TRBJ2-7, is DTGVSQNPRHKITKRGQNVTFRCDPISEHNRLYWYRQTLGQGPEFLTYFQNEAQLEKSRLLSDRFSAERPKGSFSTLEIQRTEQGDSAMYLCASSPSGGGGSYEQYFGPGTRLTVT.

J is TRBJ1-5 and V is TRBV12-5; 9 bases map to TRBD1. Germline V gene data show CDR1 as LGHNT and CDR2 as FRNRAP. V lost 4 bases and J lost 7; bases outside the gene matches: 11. The CDR3 runs 16 residues. The CDR3 DNA is TGTGCTAGTGGTTCTACCCCGGGGACAGGGTTACAGCCCCAGCATTTT. Its translation is CASGSTPGTGLQPQHF.

The V call is TRBV7-9, the J call TRBJ1-5; no reliable D call. Germline V CDR1 and CDR2: SEHNR, FQNEAQ (reference sequence). Trimming cost V 0 bases and J 3 bases, with 9 bases left between them. The CDR3 sequence is 15 residues long. The DNA of the CDR3 is TGTGCCAGCAGCTTAGCGTTCGGGGACAATCAGCCCCAGCATTTT. It yields the protein CASSLAFGDNQPQHF.

This clone was picked up a small number of times. V usage is TRBV19 and J usage is TRBJ2-5; 7 bases agree with TRBD1. The CDR3 has 16 amino acids. CDR1 LNHDA and CDR2 SQIVND come from the germline V gene (reference sequence). Trimming took 4 bases from V and 4 from J; bases not matched to a gene: 12. This chain's CDR3 is CASSKLERGRGETQYF. The CDR3 DNA reads TGTGCCAGTAGTAAACTAGAGAGGGGGCGCGGAGAGACCCAGTACTTC.

In its sample, this clone was seen once. The CDR3 sequence: CASSQERSQGAWGYTF. In DNA form, the CDR3 reads TGCGCCAGCAGCCAAGAAAGGTCGCAGGGGGCATGGGGCTACACCTTC. This chain links TRBV4-1 with TRBJ1-2; TRBD1 agrees at 8 bases. J was trimmed by 8 bases and V by 0 bases; bases with no gene match: 11. From germline, CDR1 is MGHRA and CDR2 YSYEKL. The CDR3 is made up of 16 amino acids.

The CDR3, as DNA: TGCACCAGCAGCCAAGAACTCCCGGAGGGCGGAAACAATGAGCAGTTCTTC. Residues: CTSSQELPEGGNNEQFF. This chain uses TRBV1 with TRBJ2-1; the table gives TRBD2 as D, unverified against the DNA. TRBV1 is labeled a pseudogene. This CDR3 comprises 17 residues.

The genes are TRBV30 and TRBJ1-6; D might be TRBD1 (6 bases). The CDR3 runs to 11 residues. Trimming stripped 8 bases from V and 10 bases from J, with 12 bases between. Germline V lookup: CDR1 GTSNPN, CDR2 SVGIG (reference sequence). CDR3 sequence (DNA): TGTGCCGGGGGGGGCGCGTCACCCCTCCACTTT. Translation gives CAGGGASPLHF.

In regard to this clone: Relative to the germline gene, one junction end is altered; a read error may explain this. Other DNA sequences in the same sample also yield this CDR3. This rearrangement joins TRBV5-1 to TRBJ2-2, with 14 bases that match TRBD2. Germline assignment: CDR1 SGHRS and CDR2 YFSETQ. The CDR3 contains 18 residues. CDR3 nucleotide sequence: TGCGCCAGTAGCTCTAGAAGGACTAGCGGGAGGTACACCGGGGAGCTGTTTTTT. It yields the protein CASSSRRTSGRYTGELFF.

The chain combines TRBV6-5 with TRBJ1-2; weak D call: TRBD1 (5 bases). This CDR3 spans 12 amino acids. Germline V gives CDR1 MNHEY, CDR2 SVGAGI. Deletions cut 5 bases from V and 7 bases from J, with 11 bases between. CDR3 nucleotide sequence: TGTGCCAGCAGTCCCTCAGGGTGTGGCTACACCTTC. This gives the protein CASSPSGCGYTF.

The rearrangement links TRBV2 to TRBJ2-1; TRBD2 matches at 9 bases. Trimming cost V 6 bases and J 3 bases; bases outside gene matches: 15. This CDR3 contains 18 residues. Germline loops: CDR1 SNHLY, CDR2 FYNNEI. CDR3 protein: CASRSIAGASFNYNEQFF. The DNA for the CDR3 is TGTGCCAGCAGGTCAATAGCGGGAGCGTCCTTTAACTACAATGAGCAGTTCTTC.

The chain couples TRBV19 to TRBJ2-1, with 8 bases fitting TRBD2. Germline V gene lookup returns CDR1 LNHDA and CDR2 SQIVND (reference sequence). J lost 4 bases, V lost 7 bases, and 12 bases had no gene match. The CDR3 runs 16 residues. CDR3 amino acids: CASTGHEAGGYNEQFF. CDR3 coding DNA: TGTGCCAGTACTGGTCATGAGGCGGGGGGATACAATGAGCAGTTCTTC.

V usage is TRBV29-1 and J usage is TRBJ2-2; TRBD2 aligns across 7 bases. Per the germline V gene, CDR1 is SQVTM and CDR2 is ANQGSEA. CDR3 length: 12 amino acids. J gave up 6 bases and V 2 bases, and 0 bases lay outside the gene matches. The CDR3 spells CSVEREAGELFF. CDR3 bases: TGCAGCGTTGAACGGGAGGCCGGGGAGCTGTTTTTT.

V gene TRBV6-5 combines with J gene TRBJ1-1, with 7 nucleotides matching TRBD1. Trimming removed 2 bases from V and 5 bases from J; junction bases left unmatched: 5. The CDR3 has 14 amino acids. CDR1 is MNHEY, CDR2 SVGAGI, per germline. The CDR3 DNA follows: TGTGCCAGCAGTTACCCAGGGGGGAGAACTGAAGCTTTCTTT. It specifies CASSYPGGRTEAFF.

The table lists this clone with a count of one. This rearrangement joins TRBV6-1 to TRBJ2-5; D call uncertain. The J call could be wrong; TRBJ2-7 is a better fit for the DNA end. The CDR3 sequence is 11 residues long. In germline, CDR1 is MNHNS, CDR2 SASEGT. The CDR3 sequence: CASSGYYEQYF. CDR3 in DNA: TGTGCCAGCAGTGGGTACTACGAGCAGTACTTC.

This clone occurred a few times. This chain links TRBV4-1 with TRBJ2-5, with unresolved D. This CDR3 has 13 amino acids. V lost 1 base and J 0 bases, leaving 3 bases between the germline ends. Per the germline V gene, CDR1 is MGHRA and CDR2 is YSYEKL. In DNA, the CDR3 is TGCGCCAGCAGCCAAGCTAACCAAGAGACCCAGTACTTC. Translating gives CASSQANQETQYF.

The V call is TRBV15, the J call TRBJ1-4, with D tentatively TRBD1 (5 bases). CDR3 size: 13 residues. In germline, CDR1 is LNHNV, CDR2 YYDKDF (reference sequence). Trimming stripped 2 bases from V and 11 bases from J, with 12 bases between. CDR3 residues: CATSRSRAGKLFF. CDR3 DNA: TGTGCCACCAGCAGATCCCGGGCAGGGAAACTGTTTTTT.

The V call is TRBV19, the J call TRBJ1-1; TRBD1 is a possible D gene (6 bases). The V end lost 9 bases, the J end lost 1 base, and 15 bases lay between the germline ends. This CDR3 comprises 14 residues. The germline V gene encodes CDR1 LNHDA and CDR2 SQIVND (reference sequence). CDR3 region: CASQGSLRNTEAFF. The DNA for the CDR3 is TGTGCCAGCCAGGGGTCATTGAGGAACACTGAAGCTTTCTTT.

This clone appeared once. The chain joins TRBV5-4 to TRBJ2-5; possible D gene TRBD2, 6 bases. The CDR3 is made up of 16 amino acids. The V gene's germline CDR1 is SGHNT and CDR2 YYREEE (reference sequence). V shed 0 bases and J shed 0 bases, with 12 bases lying between them. The CDR3 DNA is TGTGCCAGCAGCTTGGGAGGGACGGGGGACCAAGAGACCCAGTACTTC. This translates into CASSLGGTGDQETQYF.

V and J are TRBV27 and TRBJ1-2; TRBD1 matches 7 bases. CDR3 length: 15 amino acids. After removal of 0 bases from V and 10 bases from J, the junction contained 11 bases not matched to a gene. Looked up from germline, CDR1 is MNHEY and CDR2 is SMNVEV (reference sequence). CDR3 amino acids: CASSLSPGQARFYTF. The CDR3, as DNA: TGTGCCAGCAGTTTATCGCCAGGACAGGCACGTTTCTACACCTTC.